The 22 T cell receptor beta chains listed next were all sequenced from one sample in a study of cytomegalovirus exposure and HLA in healthy donors. The PCR had 60 Vbeta and 13 Jbeta primers. Using immunoSEQ multiplex PCR, the repertoire was profiled, and TCRdb retains in-frame clones only, with some absent. The table includes 110,000 to 150,000 clones, around 79% detected once. The sequenced sample consisted of PBMCs. These receptors all stem from a male donor in good health and CMV-seronegative.

This clone was picked up a small number of times. This rearrangement joins TRBV6-5 to TRBJ1-1; 7 positions match TRBD1. The V gene's germline CDR1 is MNHEY and CDR2 SVGAGI. With V trimmed by 6 bases and J by 7 bases, 8 bases remained unmatched. The CDR3 is 13 amino acids. Written as DNA, the CDR3 is TGTGCCAGCAGAAGACAGGGAGCGCGTGAAGCTTTCTTT. Translating it yields CASRRQGAREAFF.

A remark on this clone: This sample includes further DNA sequences coding for the same CDR3. The V and J genes are TRBV27 and TRBJ2-1; 7 nucleotides agree with TRBD2. Germline V gene lookup returns CDR1 MNHEY and CDR2 SMNVEV (reference sequence). J lost 4 bases, V lost 5 bases, and 8 bases had no gene match. This CDR3 spans 15 amino acids. Here the CDR3 DNA reads TGTGCCAGCAGTCTAATAGCGGGCTCTTACAATGAGCAGTTCTTC. This sequence encodes CASSLIAGSYNEQFF.

The V and J genes are TRBV29-1 and TRBJ2-3; 7 bases map to TRBD1. Trimming cost V 1 base and J 1 base; bases outside gene matches: 2. Looked up from germline, CDR1 is SQVTM and CDR2 is ANQGSEA. CDR3 length: 14 residues. The CDR3 here is CSVEVTGGTDTQYF. DNA for the CDR3: TGCAGCGTTGAAGTTACAGGGGGCACAGATACGCAGTATTTT.

This clone was counted only a few times. The CDR3 DNA follows: TGTGCCAGCAGTTTATCGTCGGGACAAATCTATGGCTACACCTTC. Its translation is CASSLSSGQIYGYTF. This chain uses TRBV27 with TRBJ1-2, with D perhaps matching TRBD1 (6 bases). Germline V lookup: CDR1 MNHEY, CDR2 SMNVEV (reference sequence). V lost 0 bases and J 4 bases, leaving 12 bases between the germline ends. The CDR3 spans 15 residues.

The chain recombines TRBV6-1 with TRBJ2-1; perhaps TRBD2 as D (6 bases). The CDR3 runs 15 residues. Trimming cost V 1 base and J 13 bases, with 20 bases left between them. The V gene's germline CDR1 is MNHNS and CDR2 SASEGT. Here the CDR3 DNA reads TGTGCCAGCAGTGAAGTGGCGGGAAGGGGACCCGGCCAGTTCTTC. Translating gives CASSEVAGRGPGQFF.

This clone has more than one count but fewer than ten. The gene calls are TRBV19 and TRBJ1-2, with 10 nucleotides matching TRBD1. The trim removed 5 bases at V and 12 bases at J, leaving 12 bases unmatched. CDR3 length equals 14 residues. The germline CDR1 and CDR2 sequences are LNHDA and SQIVND (reference sequence). CDR3 bases: TGTGCCAGTAGTTTCCGGGACAGGGGCGCGTCCAACACCTTC. It yields the protein CASSFRDRGASNTF.

J is TRBJ2-4 and V is TRBV18; the D is unclear. The length of the CDR3 is 14 residues. The germline CDR1 and CDR2 sequences are KGHSH and LQKENI. V was cut by 2 bases and J by 3 bases, with 8 bases left in between. The chain's CDR3 is CASSPTRGKNIQYF. The CDR3 DNA reads TGTGCCAGCTCACCAACACGAGGCAAAAACATTCAGTACTTC.

The V and J genes are TRBV6-5 and TRBJ2-7, with 9 bases matching TRBD1. CDR3 length: 14 amino acids. CDR1 is MNHEY and CDR2 is SVGAGI in the germline V gene. After removal of 4 bases from V and 1 base from J, the junction contained 2 bases not matched to a gene. The CDR3 spells CASSSGQGSYEQYF. DNA for the CDR3: TGTGCCAGCAGTTCGGGACAGGGTTCCTACGAGCAGTACTTC.

The CDR3 loop is CASRGRGNQPQHF. The CDR3 nucleotides are TGTGCCAGCAGGGGTCGGGGCAATCAGCCCCAGCATTTT. This sequence joins TRBV6-1 and TRBJ1-5; unclear D gene. V shed 6 bases and J shed 2 bases, with 8 bases lying between them. The CDR3 contains 13 residues. The germline CDR1 and CDR2 sequences are MNHNS and SASEGT.

The chain is built from TRBV6-1 and TRBJ2-3; D is unclear. V lost 1 base and J 3 bases, leaving 8 bases between the germline ends. The germline CDR1 and CDR2 sequences are MNHNS and SASEGT. The CDR3 runs to 14 residues. The CDR3, as DNA: TGTGCCAGCAGTGAAGGCCACAGAACAGATACGCAGTATTTT. This translates into CASSEGHRTDTQYF.

This clone was seen once. The rearrangement uses TRBV11-2 and TRBJ1-4, with 8 bases aligning to TRBD1. This CDR3 has 15 residues. V dropped 4 bases and J dropped 7; count of bases not matched to a gene: 8. The germline gives CDR1 SGHAT, CDR2 FQNNGV. The CDR3 DNA follows: TGTGCCAGCAGCTCAACAGGGGGAAGGGGTGAAAAACTGTTTTTT. This translates into CASSSTGGRGEKLFF.

This clone has only one observation. The J gene is TRBJ2-1, the V gene TRBV15; no clear D gene. The V end lost 8 bases, the J end lost 5 bases, and 13 bases lay between the germline ends. Per the germline V gene, CDR1 is LNHNV and CDR2 is YYDKDF (reference sequence). The CDR3 runs to 13 residues. CDR3 DNA sequence: TGTGCCACCGCGTCGTGGGCCCACAATGAGCAGTTCTTC. Encoded protein: CATASWAHNEQFF.

The V call is TRBV29-1, the J call TRBJ1-1; 7 bases are a match to TRBD1. The CDR3 runs to 14 residues. V was pared by 4 bases and J by 1 base, with 6 bases of the junction left unmatched. Looked up from germline, CDR1 is SQVTM and CDR2 is ANQGSEA. CDR3 in amino acids: CSVAKGTANTEAFF. The DNA for the CDR3 is TGCAGCGTTGCCAAGGGGACAGCGAACACTGAAGCTTTCTTT.

The chain carries TRBV6-1 and TRBJ2-3; 12 bases are shared with TRBD2. V trimming: 7 bases; J trimming: 5 bases; junction bases outside the gene matches: 7. The CDR3 covers 15 residues. Germline CDR1 is MNHNS and CDR2 is SASEGT. CDR3 DNA: TGTGCCAGCAAACCACTAGCGGGAGGACTAGATACGCAGTATTTT. This gives the protein CASKPLAGGLDTQYF.

This clone has only a few counts. This chain links TRBV5-1 with TRBJ2-7, with 16 positions matching TRBD2. Germline loops: CDR1 SGHRS, CDR2 YFSETQ. The CDR3 covers 15 residues. After removal of 4 bases from V and 7 bases from J, the junction contained 5 bases not matched to a gene. CDR3 sequence (DNA): TGCGCCAGCAGCGTGGGACTAGCGGGAGGGCTTGAGCAGTACTTC. Translated, it gives CASSVGLAGGLEQYF.

The chain employs TRBV11-3 and TRBJ2-2, with a possible D match to TRBD2 (5 bases). This CDR3 spans 14 amino acids. The germline CDR1 and CDR2 sequences are SGHNT and YENEEA. The germline V and J ends were trimmed by 1 base and 7 bases, with 10 bases remaining between them. The CDR3 DNA reads TGTGCCAGCAGCTTAGTCCCTAGCATCGGGGAGCTGTTTTTT. Its translation is CASSLVPSIGELFF. Filled out from reference TRBV11-3 and TRBJ2-2, the complete variable domain reads EAGVVQSPRYKIIEKKQPVAFWCNPISGHNTLYWYLQNLGQGPELLIRYENEEAVDDSQLPKDRFSAERLKGVDSTLKIQPAELGDSAVYLCASSLVPSIGELFFGEGSRLTVL.

CDR3 DNA: TGTGCCAGCAAACCTACCCAGCAGGGGAGCACAGATACGCAGTATTTT. Translating gives CASKPTQQGSTDTQYF. V usage is TRBV2 and J usage is TRBJ2-3; D perhaps matches TRBD1 (6 bases). Germline V gives CDR1 SNHLY, CDR2 FYNNEI. The CDR3 has 16 amino acids. V lost 7 bases and J 0 bases, leaving 17 bases between the germline ends. Looking up the rest from reference TRBV2 and TRBJ2-3 gives the full variable domain: EPEVTQTPSHQVTQMGQEVILRCVPISNHLYFYWYRQILGQKVEFLVSFYNNEISEKSEIFDDQFSVERPDGSNFTLKIRSTKLEDSAMYFCASKPTQQGSTDTQYFGPGTRLTVL.

The V gene is TRBV15, the J gene TRBJ2-3; unclear D gene. The ends were cut back, 1 base at V and 2 bases at J, with 7 bases in the middle. The length of the CDR3 is 14 residues. Germline V CDR1 and CDR2: LNHNV, YYDKDF (reference sequence). DNA for the CDR3: TGTGCCACCAGCAGAGTGCAGGACACAGATACGCAGTATTTT. This gives the protein CATSRVQDTDTQYF.

This clone was picked up a small number of times. As DNA, the CDR3 is TGTGCCAGCAGCCCCTTAGCGGGGGGCACCGGGGAGCTGTTTTTT. It is translated as CASSPLAGGTGELFF. The J gene is TRBJ2-2, the V gene TRBV5-6; 10 bases map to TRBD2. With 4 bases clipped from V and 4 bases from J, the junction kept 4 bases outside the gene matches. Germline CDR1 SGHDT, CDR2 YYEEEE. This CDR3 spans 15 amino acids.

This clone came up a few times. The chain carries TRBV5-5 and TRBJ2-1; TRBD2 matches at 11 bases. Germline CDR1 and CDR2: SGHKS and YYEKEE (reference sequence). The CDR3 runs 16 residues. J gave up 1 base and V 4 bases, and 4 bases lay outside the gene matches. The CDR3 loop reads CASSQRLAGSYNEQFF. CDR3 sequence (DNA): TGTGCCAGCAGCCAAAGACTAGCGGGATCCTACAATGAGCAGTTCTTC.

This clone was observed once. The chain is built from TRBV6-6 and TRBJ2-1; 11 bases map to TRBD2. V was pared by 6 bases and J by 4 bases, with 5 bases of the junction left unmatched. The germline gives CDR1 MNHNY, CDR2 SVGAGI (reference sequence). The CDR3 spans 15 residues. This CDR3 reads CASSLLAGGYNEQFF. CDR3 nucleotides: TGTGCCAGCAGCCTCCTAGCGGGGGGTTACAATGAGCAGTTCTTC.

The chain carries TRBV6-5 and TRBJ1-2, with 8 bases matching TRBD1. CDR3 length: 13 amino acids. After removal of 6 bases from V and 4 bases from J, the junction contained 4 bases not matched to a gene. Germline V lookup: CDR1 MNHEY, CDR2 SVGAGI. CDR3 DNA: TGTGCCAGCAGCCTGACAGGGGCCTATGGCTACACCTTC. It encodes CASSLTGAYGYTF.